These T cell receptor beta chains were read from a single sample in a study of blood T cells in healthy people across ages. Each CDR3 protein is one row after TCRdb ran MiXCR on the 5' RACE reads. The sample includes 790,000 or so distinct CDR3 sequences, 45% to 70% of them seen just once. Sequenced sample: blood. Every receptor here comes from a man aged 40-49 years in good health. Both conserved end residues are part of each CDR3. D genes are given only for firm matches. Some rows have no size entry. The others give once, few or many, or a class for an expanded clone.

V	J	size	D	DNA	CDR3
TRBV7-2	TRBJ2-5	-	-	TGTGCCAGCAGCCCGGACCAGGGAAGGGAGACCCAGTACTTC	CASSPDQGRETQYF
TRBV6-2/TRBV6-3	TRBJ2-1	few	-	TGTGCCAGCAGCCGATTCGTCCCCGACAATGAGCAGTTCTTC	CASSRFVPDNEQFF
TRBV29-1	TRBJ1-4	-	-	TGCAGCGCTGGCCGGGGGACTAATGAAAAACTGTTTTTT	CSAGRGTNEKLFF
TRBV5-1	TRBJ1-1	few	-	TGCGCCAGCAGCCGGGACGCAGTCATGAACACTGAAGCTTTCTTT	CASSRDAVMNTEAFF
TRBV6-1	TRBJ1-1	once	TRBD1	TGTGCCAGCTTCCGAATTCCCACGGGGACAGGAGGGGTTGCTTTCTTT	CASFRIPTGTGGVAFF
TRBV6-6	TRBJ2-5	-	-	TGTGCCAGCAGTTCGGCGGGGAGGGGGCAAGAGACCCAGTACTTC	CASSSAGRGQETQYF
TRBV5-1	TRBJ2-7	few	-	TGCGCCAGCAACCCCGGACCCCCTGGCGGACTCGAGCAGTACTTC	CASNPGPPGGLEQYF
TRBV9	TRBJ2-2	-	-	TGTGCCAGCAGCCCTAGACAGACTGAAAACACCGGGGAGCTGTTTTTT	CASSPRQTENTGELFF
TRBV7-9	TRBJ2-5	-	TRBD2	TGTGCCAGCAGCTTAGGTCTAGCGGGGGGCCTTATTACACAAGAGACCCAGTACTTC	CASSLGLAGGLITQETQYF
TRBV6-5	TRBJ2-3	few	-	TGTGCCAGCAACCCGACGGGAACGGGGGAGAAAGATACGCAGTATTTT	CASNPTGTGEKDTQYF
TRBV9	TRBJ2-7	-	TRBD1	TGTGCCAGCAGCCCAGGGGGGACAGGCTCCCACGAGCAGTACTTC	CASSPGGTGSHEQYF
TRBV7-3	TRBJ1-1	-	-	TGTGCCAGCAGCGCGGACGGCAACACTGAAGCTTTCTTT	CASSADGNTEAFF
TRBV12-3/TRBV12-4	TRBJ2-7	-	TRBD1	TGTGCCAGCAGTGGGACAGGGATAACCTACAATGAGCAGTACTTC	CASSGTGITYNEQYF
TRBV5-1	TRBJ1-2	-	-	TGCGCCAGCAGCTTGAATGGCAGGCTGGAAGGCTACACCTTC	CASSLNGRLEGYTF
TRBV21-1	TRBJ2-7	many	-	TGTGCCAGCAGGGACACCGGAAAGTACGAGCAGTACTTC	CASRDTGKYEQYF
TRBV6-4	TRBJ1-1	-	-	TGTGCCAGCAGTGACGGGCAGGGTCGACGCGCTTTCTTT	CASSDGQGRRAFF
TRBV28	TRBJ2-5	few	TRBD2	TGTGCCAGCGGGGGGGGTACAGAGACCCAGTACTTC	CASGGGTETQYF
TRBV27	TRBJ2-3	-	TRBD2	TGTGCCAGCAGTCCCGGGACTAGCGGGAAAAATACGCAGTATTTT	CASSPGTSGKNTQYF
TRBV5-1	TRBJ1-2	-	-	TGCGCCAGCAGCTTACAGGGCTTCGGCTATGGCTACACCTTC	CASSLQGFGYGYTF
TRBV20-1	TRBJ2-7	-	-	TGCAGTGCTAGAGATTCCCCAGGGGCGCGGTACGAGCAGTACTTC	CSARDSPGARYEQYF
TRBV6-6	TRBJ2-3	-	-	TGTGCCAGCAGTTACTTCCTTACGCAGTATTTT	CASSYFLTQYF
TRBV27	TRBJ2-7	few	-	TGTGCCAGCAGTTTACAACAGCGGACCTACGAGCAGTACTTC	CASSLQQRTYEQYF
TRBV4-3	TRBJ2-3	-	TRBD2	TGCGCCAGCAGCCAGAATAGCGGGCTCACAGATACGCAGTATTTT	CASSQNSGLTDTQYF
TRBV28	TRBJ2-1	-	-	TGTGCCAGCAGCCTTGGCTCCATCGGGCTACAAGATGAGCAGTTCTTC	CASSLGSIGLQDEQFF
TRBV28	TRBJ2-3	many	TRBD2	TGTGCCAGCAGACCCTCTAGCGGGAGTACAGATACGCAGTATTTT	CASRPSSGSTDTQYF
TRBV9	TRBJ2-3	-	TRBD2	TGTGCCAGCAGCGTGGGGACTAGCGCAAGCACAGATACGCAGTATTTT	CASSVGTSASTDTQYF
TRBV4-1	TRBJ2-7	-	-	TGCGCCAGCAGTTACAGCGCCACCAGCTCCTACGAGCAGTACTTC	CASSYSATSSYEQYF
TRBV15	TRBJ2-5	-	TRBD2	TGTGCCACCAGCAGAGATCTGGAGCGGGAGCGACGTGAGACCCAGTACTTC	CATSRDLERERRETQYF
TRBV12-3/TRBV12-4	TRBJ1-5	few	TRBD1	TGTGCCAGCAGTTTCACAGGGGAAGGTCAGCCCCAGCATTTT	CASSFTGEGQPQHF
TRBV2	TRBJ1-5	-	-	TGTGCCAGCAGTGAGTCTCAGAGGATGAGGCCAAATCAGCCCCAGCATTTT	CASSESQRMRPNQPQHF
TRBV12-3/TRBV12-4	TRBJ2-5	-	TRBD2	TGTGCCAGCAGTACAGGACTAGCGGCGGGAGAGACCCAGTACTTC	CASSTGLAAGETQYF
TRBV11-1	TRBJ2-4	-	-	TGTGCCAGCAGCCAAATAATCGCCAAAAACATTCATTACTTC	CASSQIIAKNIHYF
TRBV27	TRBJ1-4	-	-	TGTGCCAGCAGGGGGGTAAGGGGTGAAAAACTGTTTTTT	CASRGVRGEKLFF
TRBV29-1	TRBJ2-3	-	TRBD2	TGCAGCGTTGATTTGGCGGGGGGCCTTGATACGCAGTATTTT	CSVDLAGGLDTQYF
TRBV21-1	TRBJ2-6	-	-	TGTGCCAGCAGCACGCCCTGGGACAAGAGAACTGGGGCCAACGTCCTGACTTTC	CASSTPWDKRTGANVLTF
TRBV24-1	TRBJ2-1	-	TRBD2	TGTGCCACCAGTGATTTGTTTGGGACTAGCGGGAGCCACAATGAGCAGTTCTTC	CATSDLFGTSGSHNEQFF
TRBV11-3	TRBJ2-4	-	-	TGTGCCAGCAGCCTAGGACGCAATAAAAACATTCAGTACTTC	CASSLGRNKNIQYF
TRBV6-6	TRBJ1-2	-	TRBD1	TGTGCCAGCAGTTACGGGACAGGGAAACCATCTTCTGTCGGCTACACCTTC	CASSYGTGKPSSVGYTF
TRBV6-1	TRBJ1-5	few	-	TGTGCCAGCAGCCAGGGACGCGGTGGAGTTCAGCCCCAGCATTTT	CASSQGRGGVQPQHF
TRBV10-3	TRBJ2-5	-	-	TGTGCCATCAGTGAGTCGAGATCAGGGTCCGGTCCCAATGAGCAGTACTTC	CAISESRSGSGPNEQYF
TRBV12-3/TRBV12-4	TRBJ1-2	-	TRBD1	TGTGCCAGCAGTCCCCGGACAGGCCCCTTTACCATTTATGGCTACACCTTC	CASSPRTGPFTIYGYTF
TRBV24-1	TRBJ2-3	-	TRBD2	TGTGCCACCAGGAAGACTAGCGGGGACACAGATACGCAGTATTTT	CATRKTSGDTDTQYF
TRBV7-9	TRBJ2-5	-	-	TGTGCCAGCAGCCAACCACATGGAGAGACCCAGTACTTC	CASSQPHGETQYF